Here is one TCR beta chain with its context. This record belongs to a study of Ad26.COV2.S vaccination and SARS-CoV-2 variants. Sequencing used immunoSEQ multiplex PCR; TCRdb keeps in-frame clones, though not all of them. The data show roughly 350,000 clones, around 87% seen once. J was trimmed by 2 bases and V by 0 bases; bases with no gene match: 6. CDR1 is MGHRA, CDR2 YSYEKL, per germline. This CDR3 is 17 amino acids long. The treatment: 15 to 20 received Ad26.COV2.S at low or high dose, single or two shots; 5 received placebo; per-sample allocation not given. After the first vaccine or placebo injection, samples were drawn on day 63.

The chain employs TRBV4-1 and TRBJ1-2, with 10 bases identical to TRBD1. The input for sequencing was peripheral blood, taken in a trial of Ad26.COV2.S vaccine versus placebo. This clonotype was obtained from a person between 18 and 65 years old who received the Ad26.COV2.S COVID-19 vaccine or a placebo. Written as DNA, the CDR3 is TGCGCCAGCAGCCAAGATTCCGGGACAGGGGCCAACTATGGCTACACCTTC. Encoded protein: CASSQDSGTGANYGYTF.